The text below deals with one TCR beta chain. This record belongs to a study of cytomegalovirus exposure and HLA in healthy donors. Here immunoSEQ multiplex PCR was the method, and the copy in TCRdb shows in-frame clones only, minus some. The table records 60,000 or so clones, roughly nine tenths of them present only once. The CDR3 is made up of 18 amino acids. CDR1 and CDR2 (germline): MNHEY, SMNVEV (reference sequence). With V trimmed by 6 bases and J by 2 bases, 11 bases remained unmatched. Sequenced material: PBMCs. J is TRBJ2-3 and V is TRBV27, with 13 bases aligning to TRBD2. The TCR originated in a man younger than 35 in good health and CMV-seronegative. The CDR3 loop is CASRRLAGGVGYTDTQYF. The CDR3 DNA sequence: TGTGCCAGCAGACGACTAGCGGGAGGTGTGGGTTACACAGATACGCAGTATTTT.